This TCR beta chain derives from a study of T cells in Graves' hyperthyroidism and ophthalmopathy. This clonotype occurred many times. When hyperthyroidism was first diagnosed, the blood sample was taken, preceding any ophthalmopathy symptoms. Amplified regions were TCR beta CDR3 sequences from RNA transcripts. During a first-round RT-PCR of the TCR CDR3, the HTBI primer set was used. Using its own MiXCR run on the multiplex PCR reads, TCRdb lists one record per CDR3 protein. The profile covers fewer than 500,000 distinct CDR3 sequences, with about 13% appearing a single time and less than 25% taken by the ten largest. Germline values: CDR1 KGHSH, CDR2 LQKENI. Between the trimmed V and J ends, which lost 5 bases and 4 bases, there was a span of 17 bases. The CDR3 contains 15 residues.

The V and J genes are TRBV18 and TRBJ1-1; the D gene is possibly TRBD1 (6 bases). Specimen: blood. The receptor comes from a man aged 25 to 40 with Graves' hyperthyroidism that later progressed to Graves' ophthalmopathy. The CDR3 DNA reads TGTGCCAGCTCAGGAACCTCAGGGGCGGGCACTGAAGCTTTCTTT. This codes for CASSGTSGAGTEAFF.